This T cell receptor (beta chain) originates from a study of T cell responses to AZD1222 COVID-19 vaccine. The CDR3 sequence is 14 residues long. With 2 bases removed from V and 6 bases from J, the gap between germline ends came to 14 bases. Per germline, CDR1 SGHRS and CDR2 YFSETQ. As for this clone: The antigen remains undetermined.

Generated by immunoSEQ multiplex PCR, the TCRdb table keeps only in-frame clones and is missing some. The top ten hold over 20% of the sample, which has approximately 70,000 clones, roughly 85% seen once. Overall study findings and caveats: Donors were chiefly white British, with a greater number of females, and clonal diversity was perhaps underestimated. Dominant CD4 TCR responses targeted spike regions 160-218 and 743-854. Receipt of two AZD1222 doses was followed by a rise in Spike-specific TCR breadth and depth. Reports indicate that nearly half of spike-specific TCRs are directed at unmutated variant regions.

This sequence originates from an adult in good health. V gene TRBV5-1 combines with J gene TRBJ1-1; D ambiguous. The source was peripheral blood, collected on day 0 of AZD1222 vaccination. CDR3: CASSFHGSPPEAFF. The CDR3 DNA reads TGCGCCAGCAGCTTTCACGGGAGCCCTCCTGAAGCTTTCTTT. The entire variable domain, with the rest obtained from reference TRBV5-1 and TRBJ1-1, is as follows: KAGVTQTPRYLIKTRGQQVTLSCSPISGHRSVSWYQQTPGQGLQFLFEYFSETQRNKGNFPGRFSGRQFSNSRSEMNVSTLELGDSALYLCASSFHGSPPEAFFGQGTRLTVV.